Each of the 11 T cell receptor beta chains below was sequenced from the same sample in a study of T cell responses to AZD1222 COVID-19 vaccine. Using immunoSEQ multiplex PCR, the repertoire was profiled, and TCRdb retains in-frame clones only, with some absent. Among roughly 85,000 clones listed, approximately 90% were seen once. The source was peripheral blood, collected 28 days after the second AZD1222 dose. The receptors were sampled from an adult who received the AZD1222 COVID-19 vaccine.

The V and J genes are TRBV7-4 and TRBJ2-2; D might be TRBD2 (6 bases). V was clipped by 4 bases and J by 6 bases, with 27 bases between them. The germline gives CDR1 SGHVT, CDR2 SQSDAQ. The CDR3 runs to 19 residues. The CDR3 loop reads CASSSLKEGLGIDAGELFF. The CDR3 region has the DNA TGTGCCAGCAGCTCCCTTAAGGAGGGGTTGGGCATAGATGCCGGGGAGCTGTTTTTT.

This clone appeared once. The rearrangement joins TRBV6-5 to TRBJ2-3; TRBD2 agrees at 7 bases. Per the germline V gene, CDR1 is MNHEY and CDR2 is SVGAGI. The CDR3 has 14 residues. The trim removed 6 bases at V and 4 bases at J, leaving 7 bases unmatched. CDR3 loop: CASSPGTKADTQYF. DNA of the CDR3: TGTGCCAGCAGCCCCGGGACTAAGGCAGATACGCAGTATTTT.

This chain uses TRBV24-1 with TRBJ2-5; 10 nucleotides match TRBD2. Germline CDR1 reads KGHDR; CDR2 reads SFDVKD. J was trimmed by 2 bases and V by 2 bases; bases with no gene match: 4. The CDR3 sequence is 16 residues long. The CDR3 here is CATSDSAGGRQETQYF. The CDR3 coding sequence is TGTGCCACCAGTGATTCAGCGGGGGGGAGGCAAGAGACCCAGTACTTC.

The gene calls are TRBV29-1 and TRBJ2-7; TRBD2 matches at 8 bases. With 7 bases clipped from V and 2 bases from J, the junction kept 10 bases outside the gene matches. This CDR3 spans 14 amino acids. Germline CDR1 is SQVTM and CDR2 is ANQGSEA. This CDR3 is CSAQGNSGAYEQYF. DNA of the CDR3: TGCAGCGCCCAGGGTAATAGCGGGGCCTACGAGCAGTACTTC.

The chain has TRBV5-8 and TRBJ1-5; 10 bases align to TRBD1. The germline V gene encodes CDR1 SGHTS and CDR2 YDEGEE. Losses at the gene ends were 3 bases for V and 8 bases for J; bases not matched to a gene: 5. This CDR3 comprises 14 residues. Written as DNA, the CDR3 is TGTGCCAGCAGCTGGACAGGGGGATTTGAGCCCCAGCATTTT. It encodes CASSWTGGFEPQHF.

This sequence joins TRBV28 and TRBJ1-1; perhaps TRBD1 as D (6 bases). Germline V CDR1 and CDR2: MDHEN, SYDVKM. Trimming cost V 4 bases and J 11 bases, with 23 bases left between them. This CDR3 has 15 residues. The CDR3 bases are TGTGCCAGCAGTTCTGACACCAGTACAGGGAAACCGGCTTTCTTT. This encodes CASSSDTSTGKPAFF.

The chain links TRBV9 to TRBJ2-2; D is ambiguous. The CDR3 has 16 residues. The V and J ends lost 0 bases and 4 bases respectively, with 13 bases between them. Germline-derived CDR1 and CDR2 are SGDLS and YYNGEE. CDR3 DNA: TGTGCCAGCAGCGTAGCCGGCGCCCCGGGCACCGGGGAGCTGTTTTTT. Amino acid sequence: CASSVAGAPGTGELFF.

The chain links TRBV3-1 (or the pseudogene TRBV3-2) to TRBJ2-7, with D tentatively TRBD2 (6 bases). CDR1 LGHDT and CDR2 YNNKEL come from the germline V gene (reference sequence). V lost 8 bases to trimming and J lost 1 base, with 15 bases between them. The CDR3 covers 14 residues. The CDR3 protein is CASGDSWNSYEQYF. For the CDR3, the DNA is TGTGCCAGCGGGGACTCCTGGAATTCCTACGAGCAGTACTTC.

The chain joins TRBV5-5 to TRBJ1-2; no firm D call. V lost 0 bases, J lost 3 bases, and 9 bases lay in between. The length of the CDR3 is 14 residues. The V gene's germline CDR1 is SGHKS and CDR2 YYEKEE (reference sequence). The CDR3 loop reads CASSLGGLYYGYTF. The DNA of the CDR3 is TGTGCCAGCAGCTTGGGAGGCCTCTACTATGGCTACACCTTC.

The V and J genes are TRBV28 and TRBJ1-1; no reliable D call. CDR3 length: 15 amino acids. The germline gives CDR1 MDHEN, CDR2 SYDVKM. Trimming removed 5 bases at V and 5 bases at J, with 18 bases between. CDR3 bases: TGTGCCAGCAGTCTTGGGCAAGGGTTTCGGACTGAAGCTTTCTTT. Translating it yields CASSLGQGFRTEAFF. The full variable domain, with the rest looked up from reference TRBV28 and TRBJ1-1, is DVKVTQSSRYLVKRTGEKVFLECVQDMDHENMFWYRQDPGLGLRLIYFSYDVKMKEKGDIPEGYSVSREKKERFSLILESASTNQTSMYLCASSLGQGFRTEAFFGQGTRLTVV.

The chain carries TRBV24-1 and TRBJ2-2; 11 bases line up with TRBD1. The CDR3 runs to 17 residues. Germline V lookup: CDR1 KGHDR, CDR2 SFDVKD. J was trimmed by 7 bases and V by 3 bases; bases with no gene match: 9. The CDR3 spells CATSDTSWTGGDGELFF. CDR3 sequence (DNA): TGTGCCACCAGTGATACCTCCTGGACAGGGGGCGACGGGGAGCTGTTTTTT.